One T cell receptor beta chain is described in this entry. This specimen belongs to a study of blood T cell repertoires in COVID-19. The overall study: Samples of COVID-19 (acute and convalescent) were obtained from the United States, Italy and Spain. T cells, B-cell-depleted T cells, or PBMCs provided the cDNA or gDNA that served as material.

Germline V gives CDR1 KGHSH, CDR2 LQKENI. V lost 1 base to trimming and J lost 0 bases, with 7 bases between them. The CDR3 runs to 15 residues. Per the original data handling: For nucleated cells, counts were estimated from reference gene primer amplification. This table comes from immunoSEQ multiplex PCR, and its TCRdb copy is limited to in-frame clones, with some not included. V, J and clone size reflect that table, while D and trimming were determined from the DNA. The sample lists nearly 350,000 clones; more than 75% were seen once. The TCR was taken from a woman aged 50 to 60 with COVID-19, enrolled during active disease. The chain couples TRBV18 to TRBJ2-1; unclear D gene. The sequenced sample was peripheral blood. This CDR3 is CASSPLLSSYNEQFF. The CDR3 DNA sequence: TGTGCCAGCTCACCACTATTGAGCTCCTACAATGAGCAGTTCTTC.